The text below deals with one T cell receptor beta chain. Its antigen is currently unknown. The data stem from a study of T cells after posttransplantation cyclophosphamide. V lost 1 base, J lost 0 bases, and 8 bases stayed unmatched. The CDR3 is 18 residues long. CDR1 and CDR2 (germline): SGHNT, YYREEE (reference sequence). TCRdb keeps only in-frame clones here, not all; method: immunoSEQ multiplex PCR. The data contain around 6,900 clones, 65% to 80% of them singletons. Findings and caveats of the study: Donor-recipient repertoire similarity was low at 1-2 months, rising over year one. After PTCy, TRB diversity resembled that of CNI/methotrexate controls. Skin or GI-infiltrating T cells shared few TRB sequences with blood.

On the day of bone marrow donation, the related graft donor provided peripheral blood. The sequenced material came from memory CD4+ T cells sorted from blood. This chain connects TRBV5-4 to TRBJ1-3; 9 bases agree with TRBD1. This TCR came from a woman aged 45-65 years in good health and a related stem cell transplant donor. In DNA, the CDR3 is TGTGCCAGCAGCTTGACAATTCGGACAGGGGCCTCTGGAAACACCATATATTTT. Protein: CASSLTIRTGASGNTIYF.